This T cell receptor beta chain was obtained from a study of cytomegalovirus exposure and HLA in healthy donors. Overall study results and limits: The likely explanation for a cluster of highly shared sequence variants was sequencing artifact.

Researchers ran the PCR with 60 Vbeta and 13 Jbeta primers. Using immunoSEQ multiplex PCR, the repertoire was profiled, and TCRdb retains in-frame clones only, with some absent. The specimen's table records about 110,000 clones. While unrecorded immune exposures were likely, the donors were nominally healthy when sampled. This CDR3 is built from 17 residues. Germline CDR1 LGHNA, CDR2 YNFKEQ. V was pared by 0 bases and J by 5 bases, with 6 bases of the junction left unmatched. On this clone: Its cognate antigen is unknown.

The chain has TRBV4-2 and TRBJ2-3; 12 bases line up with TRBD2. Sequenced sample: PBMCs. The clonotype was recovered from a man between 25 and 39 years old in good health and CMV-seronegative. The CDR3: CASSQDASGGAGDTQYF. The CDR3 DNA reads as TGTGCCAGCAGCCAAGATGCTAGCGGGGGGGCGGGAGATACGCAGTATTTT.